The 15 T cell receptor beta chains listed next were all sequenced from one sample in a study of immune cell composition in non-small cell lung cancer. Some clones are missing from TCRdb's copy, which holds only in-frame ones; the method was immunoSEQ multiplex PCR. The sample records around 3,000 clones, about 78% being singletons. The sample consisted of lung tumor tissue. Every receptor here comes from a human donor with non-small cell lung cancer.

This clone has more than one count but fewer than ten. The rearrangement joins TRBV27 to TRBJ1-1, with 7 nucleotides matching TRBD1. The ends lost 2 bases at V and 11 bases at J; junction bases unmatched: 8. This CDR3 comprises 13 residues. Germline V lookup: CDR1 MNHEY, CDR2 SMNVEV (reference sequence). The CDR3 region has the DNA TGTGCCAGCAGTTTAGCTGACAGGGCTCGGGCTTTCTTT. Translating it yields CASSLADRARAFF.

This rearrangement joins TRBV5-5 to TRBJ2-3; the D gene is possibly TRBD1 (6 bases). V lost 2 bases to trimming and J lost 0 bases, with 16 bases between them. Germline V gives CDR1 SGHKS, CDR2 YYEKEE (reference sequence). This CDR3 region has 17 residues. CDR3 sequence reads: CASSLSGALSSTDTQYF. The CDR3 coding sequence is TGTGCCAGCAGCTTATCAGGGGCCTTATCTAGCACAGATACGCAGTATTTT.

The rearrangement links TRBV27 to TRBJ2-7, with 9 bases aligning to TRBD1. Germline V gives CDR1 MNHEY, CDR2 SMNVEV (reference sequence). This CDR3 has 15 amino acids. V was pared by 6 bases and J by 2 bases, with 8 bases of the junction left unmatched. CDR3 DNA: TGTGCCAGCAGAGAAACCGACAGGGGGGCCTACGAGCAGTACTTC. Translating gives CASRETDRGAYEQYF.

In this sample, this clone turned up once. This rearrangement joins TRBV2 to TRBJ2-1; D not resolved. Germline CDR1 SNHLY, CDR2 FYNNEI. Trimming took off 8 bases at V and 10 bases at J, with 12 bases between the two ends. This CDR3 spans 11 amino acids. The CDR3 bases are TGTGCCAGCCTTACCCTGCGAGAGCAGTTCTTC. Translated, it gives CASLTLREQFF.

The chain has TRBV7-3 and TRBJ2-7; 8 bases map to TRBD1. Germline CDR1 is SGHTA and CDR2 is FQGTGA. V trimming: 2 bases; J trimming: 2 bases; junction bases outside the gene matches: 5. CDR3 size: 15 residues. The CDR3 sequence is CASSLGQGPTYEQYF. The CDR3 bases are TGTGCCAGCAGCTTAGGACAGGGCCCGACCTACGAGCAGTACTTC.

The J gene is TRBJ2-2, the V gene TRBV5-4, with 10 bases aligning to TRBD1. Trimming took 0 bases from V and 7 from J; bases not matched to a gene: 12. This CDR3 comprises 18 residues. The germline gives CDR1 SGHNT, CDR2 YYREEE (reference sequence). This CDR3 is CASSLAAGQGPTVGELFF. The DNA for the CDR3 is TGTGCCAGCAGCTTGGCAGCGGGACAGGGGCCTACTGTCGGGGAGCTGTTTTTT.

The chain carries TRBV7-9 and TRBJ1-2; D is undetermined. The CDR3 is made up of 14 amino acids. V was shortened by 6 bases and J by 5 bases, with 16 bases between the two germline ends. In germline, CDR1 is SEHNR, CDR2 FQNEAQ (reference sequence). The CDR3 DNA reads TGTGCCAGCAGTGGCGAGCGGGGATTTTATGGCTACACCTTC. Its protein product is CASSGERGFYGYTF.

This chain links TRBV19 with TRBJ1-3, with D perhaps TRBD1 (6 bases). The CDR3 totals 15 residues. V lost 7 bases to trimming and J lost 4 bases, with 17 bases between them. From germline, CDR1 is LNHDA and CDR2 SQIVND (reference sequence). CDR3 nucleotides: TGTGCCAGTAATTCTGGGGGCATTGACGGAAACACCATATATTTT. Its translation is CASNSGGIDGNTIYF.

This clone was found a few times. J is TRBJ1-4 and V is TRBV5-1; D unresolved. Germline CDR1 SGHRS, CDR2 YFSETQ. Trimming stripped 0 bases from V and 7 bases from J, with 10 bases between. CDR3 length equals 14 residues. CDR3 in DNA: TGCGCCAGCAGCTTGGGATCACGGGGTGAAAAACTGTTTTTT. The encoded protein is CASSLGSRGEKLFF.

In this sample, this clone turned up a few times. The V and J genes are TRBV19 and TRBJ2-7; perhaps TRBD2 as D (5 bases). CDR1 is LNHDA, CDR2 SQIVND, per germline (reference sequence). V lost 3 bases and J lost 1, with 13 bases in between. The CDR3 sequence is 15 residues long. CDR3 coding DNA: TGTGCCAGTAGTATTTCGGGATTAACATCCTACGAGCAGTACTTC. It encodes CASSISGLTSYEQYF.

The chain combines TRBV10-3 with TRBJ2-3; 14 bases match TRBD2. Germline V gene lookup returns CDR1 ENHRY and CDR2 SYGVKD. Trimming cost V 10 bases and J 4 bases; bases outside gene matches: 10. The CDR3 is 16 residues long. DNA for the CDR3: TGTGCCACCGGACTAGCGGGAGGCCAGGTCTCAGATACGCAGTATTTT. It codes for CATGLAGGQVSDTQYF.

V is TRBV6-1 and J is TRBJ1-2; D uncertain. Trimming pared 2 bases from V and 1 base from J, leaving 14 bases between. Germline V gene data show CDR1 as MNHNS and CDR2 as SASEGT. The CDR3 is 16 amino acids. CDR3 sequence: CASSEIRGWNNYGYTF. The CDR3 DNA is TGTGCCAGCAGTGAAATCCGGGGATGGAATAACTATGGCTACACCTTC.

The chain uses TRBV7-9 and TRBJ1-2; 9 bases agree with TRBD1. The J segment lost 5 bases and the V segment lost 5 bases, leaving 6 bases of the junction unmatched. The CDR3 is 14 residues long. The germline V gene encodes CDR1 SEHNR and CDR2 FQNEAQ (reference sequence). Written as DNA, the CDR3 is TGTGCCAGCAGCCCTTCGACAGGGGGGTATGGCTACACCTTC. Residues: CASSPSTGGYGYTF.

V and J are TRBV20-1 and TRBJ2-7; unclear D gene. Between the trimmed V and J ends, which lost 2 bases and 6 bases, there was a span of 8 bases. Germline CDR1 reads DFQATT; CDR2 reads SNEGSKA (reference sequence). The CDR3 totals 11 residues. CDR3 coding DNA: TGCAGTGCTAGATTATCGGTCGAGCAGTACTTC. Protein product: CSARLSVEQYF.

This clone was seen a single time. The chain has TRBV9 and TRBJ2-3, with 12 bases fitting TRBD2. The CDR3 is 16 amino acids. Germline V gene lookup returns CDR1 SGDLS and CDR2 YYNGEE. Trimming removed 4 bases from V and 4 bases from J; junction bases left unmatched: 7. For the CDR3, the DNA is TGTGCCAGCAGCTCCCAGACTAGCGGGGGTTCAGATACGCAGTATTTT. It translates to CASSSQTSGGSDTQYF.